This passage covers 6 T cell receptor beta chains from one sample sequenced in a study of T cells after posttransplantation cyclophosphamide. Produced via immunoSEQ multiplex PCR; TCRdb's table is partial and in-frame only. This table has about 47,000 clones, roughly 94% appearing once. Input material: PBMCs. The receptors originated from a woman aged 25 to 39 in good health and a related stem cell transplant donor.

CDR3 DNA: TGTGCCAGCAGCGCGACAGAGAGCTCCTATAATTCACCCCTCCACTTT. Translation gives CASSATESSYNSPLHF. This chain links TRBV9 with TRBJ1-6; D is possibly TRBD1 (5 bases). The V gene's germline CDR1 is SGDLS and CDR2 YYNGEE. V shed 3 bases and J shed 0 bases, with 10 bases lying between them. The CDR3 has 16 residues.

The chain joins TRBV7-2 to TRBJ1-2; D is unclear. The V gene lost 3 bases and the J gene lost 6 bases, with 11 bases spanning the gap. CDR1 is SGHTA and CDR2 is FQGNSA in the germline V gene. This CDR3 has 13 residues. CDR3 sequence reads: CASSFGRRDGYTF. CDR3 sequence (DNA): TGTGCCAGCAGCTTTGGGAGAAGGGATGGCTACACCTTC.

This chain uses TRBV30 with TRBJ2-5; D unclear. Germline V gives CDR1 GTSNPN, CDR2 SVGIG (reference sequence). The CDR3 has 15 residues. V gave up 1 base and J gave up 5 bases, with 17 bases separating them. CDR3: CAWSEPSRFWETQYF. CDR3 DNA sequence: TGTGCCTGGAGTGAGCCCTCTAGGTTTTGGGAGACCCAGTACTTC.

The chain couples TRBV29-1 to TRBJ2-5; possibly TRBD2 for D (5 bases). This CDR3 has 14 amino acids. V was pared by 6 bases and J by 1 base, with 15 bases between. CDR1 and CDR2 (germline): SQVTM, ANQGSEA. The CDR3 bases are TGCAGCGTCGCTGTAACTAGTGCCCAAGAGACCCAGTACTTC. It specifies CSVAVTSAQETQYF.

The chain is built from TRBV28 and TRBJ2-3; tentatively, D is TRBD2 (6 bases). This CDR3 contains 16 residues. CDR1 is MDHEN, CDR2 SYDVKM, per germline. Trimming stripped 7 bases from V and 0 bases from J, with 17 bases between. The CDR3 nucleotides are TGTGCCAGCAAGGACCTCCTAGGGACTAGCACAGATACGCAGTATTTT. Its translation: CASKDLLGTSTDTQYF.

The chain joins TRBV27 to TRBJ1-2, with 10 positions matching TRBD1. In germline, CDR1 is MNHEY, CDR2 SMNVEV (reference sequence). V was clipped by 6 bases and J by 3 bases; unmatched bases: 4. The CDR3 is 14 residues long. DNA of the CDR3: TGTGCCAGCAGGGACAGGGGGGGATACTATGGCTACACCTTC. Protein: CASRDRGGYYGYTF.